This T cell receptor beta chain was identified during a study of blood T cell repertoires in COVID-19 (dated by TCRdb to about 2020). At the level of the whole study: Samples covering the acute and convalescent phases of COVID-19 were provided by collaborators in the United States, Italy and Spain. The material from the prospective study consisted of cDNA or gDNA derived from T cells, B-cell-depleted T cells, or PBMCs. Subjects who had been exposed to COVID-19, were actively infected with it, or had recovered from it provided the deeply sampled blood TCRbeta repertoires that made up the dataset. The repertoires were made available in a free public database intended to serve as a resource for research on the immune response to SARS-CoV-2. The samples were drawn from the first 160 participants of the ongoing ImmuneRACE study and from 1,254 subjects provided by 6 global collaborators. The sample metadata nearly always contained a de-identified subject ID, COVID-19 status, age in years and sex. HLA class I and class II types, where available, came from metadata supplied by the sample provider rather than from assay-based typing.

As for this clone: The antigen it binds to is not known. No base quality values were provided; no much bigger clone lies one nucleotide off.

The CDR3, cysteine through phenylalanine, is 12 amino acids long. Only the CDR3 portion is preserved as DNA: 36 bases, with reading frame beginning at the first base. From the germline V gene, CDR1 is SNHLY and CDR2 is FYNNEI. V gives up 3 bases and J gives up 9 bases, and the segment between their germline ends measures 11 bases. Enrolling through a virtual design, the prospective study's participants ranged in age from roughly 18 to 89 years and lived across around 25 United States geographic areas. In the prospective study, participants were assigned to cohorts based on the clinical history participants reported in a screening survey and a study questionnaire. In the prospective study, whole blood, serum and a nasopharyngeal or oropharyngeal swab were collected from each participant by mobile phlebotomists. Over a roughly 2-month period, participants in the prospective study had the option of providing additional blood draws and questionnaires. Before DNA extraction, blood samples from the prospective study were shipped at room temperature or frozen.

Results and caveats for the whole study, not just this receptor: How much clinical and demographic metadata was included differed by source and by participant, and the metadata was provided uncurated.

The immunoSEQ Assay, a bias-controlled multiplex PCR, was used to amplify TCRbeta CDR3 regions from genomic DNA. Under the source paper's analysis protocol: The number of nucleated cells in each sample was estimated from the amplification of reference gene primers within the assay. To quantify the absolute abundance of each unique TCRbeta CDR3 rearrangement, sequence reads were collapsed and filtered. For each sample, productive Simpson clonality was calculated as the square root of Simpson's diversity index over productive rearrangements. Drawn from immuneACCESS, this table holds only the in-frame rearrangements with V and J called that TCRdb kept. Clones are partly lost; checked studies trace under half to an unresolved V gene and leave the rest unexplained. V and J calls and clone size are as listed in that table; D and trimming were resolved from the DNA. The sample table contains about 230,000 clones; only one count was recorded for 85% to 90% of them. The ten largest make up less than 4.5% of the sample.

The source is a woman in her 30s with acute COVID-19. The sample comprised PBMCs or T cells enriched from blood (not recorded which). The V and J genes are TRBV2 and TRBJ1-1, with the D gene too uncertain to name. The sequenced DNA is TGTGCCAGCAGTGATAATCAGGAAAAAGCTTTCTTT. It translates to CASSDNQEKAFF.